This TCR beta chain was documented in a study of T cell repertoires in aging, cancer and after chemotherapy. There are 15 residues in the CDR3. V was pared by 3 bases and J by 3 bases, with 14 bases between. The germline CDR1 and CDR2 sequences are MNHEY and SVGAGI. By share, this clonotype counts as medium-sized (0.01 to 0.1%). The template was genomic DNA from peripheral blood, not RNA. TRB rearrangements spanning V, D and J were amplified using mixed TRB-A/B primers. TCRdb itself ran the multiplex PCR reads through MiXCR, one entry per CDR3 protein. Here the sample spans about 1,900 distinct CDR3 sequences, 17% being singletons.

Sequenced input: blood. This receptor was obtained from a human donor with a solid tumor. This chain links TRBV6-5 with TRBJ1-1; a possible D gene is TRBD1 (5 bases). CDR3 in amino acids: CASSYGGAGHTEAFF. For the CDR3, the DNA is TGTGCCAGCAGTTATGGAGGGGCAGGTCACACTGAAGCTTTCTTT.